This note documents a single T cell receptor beta chain sequence. The data stem from a study of early T cells in non-severe SARS-CoV-2 infection. TCRdb re-analysed the 5' RACE reads in MiXCR, keeping a single row per CDR3 protein. The sample lists about 49,000 distinct CDR3 sequences, roughly 6% seen once, with roughly 2.8% in the top ten. V shed 5 bases and J 10 bases; nucleotides not matched to a gene: 11. Germline V gives CDR1 SGHAT, CDR2 FQNNGV. The CDR3 consists of 15 residues. The sequencing used whole blood, collected at baseline. The clonotype was recovered from an adult who was a healthcare worker with PCR-confirmed SARS-CoV-2 infection or an uninfected control (not recorded which). The chain couples TRBV11-2 to TRBJ1-6, with TRBD1 matching 7 bases. The CDR3 DNA sequence: TGTGCCAGCAGCGAACACAGGGGAGTCGGGTCACCCCTCCACTTT. Translation gives CASSEHRGVGSPLHF. Combining the CDR3 with reference TRBV11-2 and TRBJ1-6 gives the whole variable domain EAGVAQSPRYKIIEKRQSVAFWCNPISGHATLYWYQQILGQGPKLLIQFQNNGVVDDSQLPKDRFSAERLKGVDSTLKIQPAKLEDSAVYLCASSEHRGVGSPLHFGNGTRLTVT.